This TCR beta chain was sequenced for a study of blood T cell repertoires in COVID-19. Study-level information: Some COVID-19 samples were acute and others convalescent; all came from the United States, Italy and Spain.

Only in-frame clones appear in the TCRdb table, and some are missing; sequencing was by immunoSEQ multiplex PCR. The sample carries about 160,000 clones, 84% recorded once. Sequences were obtained from peripheral blood. This TCR was sampled from a man aged 70 or older with acute or convalescent COVID-19.

The DNA for the CDR3 is TGTGCCAGTAGTATAGATAAACAGGGAACTCAAGAGACCCAGTACTTC. As protein: CASSIDKQGTQETQYF. The gene calls are TRBV19 and TRBJ2-5, with D perhaps matching TRBD1 (6 bases). This CDR3 contains 16 residues. CDR1 and CDR2 from the germline V gene are LNHDA and SQIVND (reference sequence). V was shortened by 0 bases and J by 2 bases, with 13 bases between the two germline ends.